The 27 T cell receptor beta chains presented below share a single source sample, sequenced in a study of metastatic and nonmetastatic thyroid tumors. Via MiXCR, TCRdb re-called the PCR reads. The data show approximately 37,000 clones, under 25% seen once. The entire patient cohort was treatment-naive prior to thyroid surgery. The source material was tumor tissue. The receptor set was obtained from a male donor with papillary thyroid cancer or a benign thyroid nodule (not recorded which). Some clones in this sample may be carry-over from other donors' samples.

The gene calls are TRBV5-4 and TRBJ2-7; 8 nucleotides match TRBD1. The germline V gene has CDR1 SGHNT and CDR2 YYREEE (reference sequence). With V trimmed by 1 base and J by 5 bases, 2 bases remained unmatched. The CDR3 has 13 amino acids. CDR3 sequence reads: CASSLWTGNEQYF. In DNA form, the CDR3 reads TGTGCCAGCAGCTTGTGGACAGGGAACGAGCAGTACTTC.

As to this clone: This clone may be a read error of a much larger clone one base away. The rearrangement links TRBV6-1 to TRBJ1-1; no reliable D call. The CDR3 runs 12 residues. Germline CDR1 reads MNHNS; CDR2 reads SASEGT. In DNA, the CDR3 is TGTGCCAGCAATACGATAAACACTGCAGCTTTATTT. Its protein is CASNTINTAALF.

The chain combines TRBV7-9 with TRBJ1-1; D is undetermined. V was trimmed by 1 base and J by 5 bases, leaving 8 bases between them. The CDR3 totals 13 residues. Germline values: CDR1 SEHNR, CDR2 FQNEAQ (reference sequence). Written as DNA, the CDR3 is TGTGCCAGCAGCTTAGTTCGAGGGACTGAAGCTTTCTTT. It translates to CASSLVRGTEAFF.

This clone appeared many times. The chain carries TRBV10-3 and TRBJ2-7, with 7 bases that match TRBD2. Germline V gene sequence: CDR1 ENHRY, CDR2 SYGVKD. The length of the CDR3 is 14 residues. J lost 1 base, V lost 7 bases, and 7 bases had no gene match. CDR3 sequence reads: CAIMVASGSYEQYF. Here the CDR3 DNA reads TGTGCCATCATGGTCGCTAGCGGATCCTACGAGCAGTACTTC.

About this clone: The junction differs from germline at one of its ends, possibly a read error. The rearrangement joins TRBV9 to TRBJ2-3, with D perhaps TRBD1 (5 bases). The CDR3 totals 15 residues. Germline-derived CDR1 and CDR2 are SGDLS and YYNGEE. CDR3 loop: CVSSVGPGMKDTQYF. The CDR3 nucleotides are TGTGTCAGCAGCGTAGGGCCAGGGATGAAAGATACGCAGTATTTT.

This chain's CDR3 is CASISLRGEQYF. The CDR3 nucleotides read TGCGCCAGCATCTCCCTTCGGGGTGAGCAGTACTTC. V usage is TRBV5-1 and J usage is TRBJ2-7, with D tentatively TRBD2 (5 bases). The CDR3 is 12 amino acids. CDR1 and CDR2 from the germline V gene are SGHRS and YFSETQ. Trimming took off 6 bases at V and 7 bases at J, with 14 bases between the two ends.

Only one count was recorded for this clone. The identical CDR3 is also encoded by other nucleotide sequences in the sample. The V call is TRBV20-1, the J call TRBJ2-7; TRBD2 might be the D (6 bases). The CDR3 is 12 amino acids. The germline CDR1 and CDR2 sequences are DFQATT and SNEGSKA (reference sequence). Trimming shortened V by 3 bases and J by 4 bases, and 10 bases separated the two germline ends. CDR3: CSASLLAYEQYF. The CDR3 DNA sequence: TGCAGTGCTAGCCTCCTAGCGTACGAGCAGTACTTC.

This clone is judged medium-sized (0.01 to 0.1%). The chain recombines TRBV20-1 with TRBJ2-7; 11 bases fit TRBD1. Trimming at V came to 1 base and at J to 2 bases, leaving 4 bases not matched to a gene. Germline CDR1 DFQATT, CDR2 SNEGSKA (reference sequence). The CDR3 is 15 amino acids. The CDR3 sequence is CSARGGGQGAYEQYF. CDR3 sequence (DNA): TGCAGTGCTAGAGGGGGGGGACAGGGGGCCTACGAGCAGTACTTC.

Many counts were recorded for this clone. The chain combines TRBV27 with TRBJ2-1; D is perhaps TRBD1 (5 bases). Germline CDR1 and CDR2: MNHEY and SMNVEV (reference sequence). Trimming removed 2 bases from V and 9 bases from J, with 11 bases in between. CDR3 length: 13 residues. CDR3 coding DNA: TGTGCCAGCAGTTTAGACAGTCTCCGTGAGCAGTTCTTC. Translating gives CASSLDSLREQFF.

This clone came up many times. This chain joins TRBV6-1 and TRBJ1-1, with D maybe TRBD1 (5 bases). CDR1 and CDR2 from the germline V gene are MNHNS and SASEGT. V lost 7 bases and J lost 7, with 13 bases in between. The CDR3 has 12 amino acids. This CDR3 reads CASNARQLEAFF. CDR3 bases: TGTGCCAGCAATGCAAGACAGCTTGAAGCTTTCTTT.

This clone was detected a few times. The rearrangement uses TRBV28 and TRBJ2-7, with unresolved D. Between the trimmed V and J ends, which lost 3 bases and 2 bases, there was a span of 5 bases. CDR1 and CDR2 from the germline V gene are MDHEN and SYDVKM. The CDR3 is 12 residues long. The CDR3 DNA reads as TGTGCCAGCAGTTTTGCGGCCTACGAGCAGTACTTC. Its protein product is CASSFAAYEQYF.

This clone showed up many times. The CDR3 DNA reads as TGTGCCAGCAGTCGGGAACTGGGACTAACTGTCAATGAGCAGTTCTTC. Translating gives CASSRELGLTVNEQFF. J is TRBJ2-1 and V is TRBV11-2, with TRBD2 matching over 7 bases. This CDR3 contains 16 residues. From germline, CDR1 is SGHAT and CDR2 FQNNGV. Trimming removed 6 bases from V and 6 bases from J; junction bases left unmatched: 14. Full variable domain (rest looked up from reference TRBV11-2 and TRBJ2-1): EAGVAQSPRYKIIEKRQSVAFWCNPISGHATLYWYQQILGQGPKLLIQFQNNGVVDDSQLPKDRFSAERLKGVDSTLKIQPAKLEDSAVYLCASSRELGLTVNEQFFGPGTRLTVL.

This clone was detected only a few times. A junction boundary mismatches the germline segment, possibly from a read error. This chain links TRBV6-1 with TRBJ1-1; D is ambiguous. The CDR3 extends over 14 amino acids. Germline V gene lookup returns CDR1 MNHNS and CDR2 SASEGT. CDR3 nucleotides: TGTGCCAGCAGTCCCGTGAATTTAGGCTCTGAAGCCTTCTTT. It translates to CASSPVNLGSEAFF.

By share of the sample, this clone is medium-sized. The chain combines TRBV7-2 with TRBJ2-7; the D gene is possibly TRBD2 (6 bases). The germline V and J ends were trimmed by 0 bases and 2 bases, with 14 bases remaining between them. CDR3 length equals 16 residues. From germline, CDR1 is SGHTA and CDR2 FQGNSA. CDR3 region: CASSLANAEGPYEQYF. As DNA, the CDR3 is TGTGCCAGCAGCTTAGCGAATGCGGAGGGGCCCTACGAGCAGTACTTC.

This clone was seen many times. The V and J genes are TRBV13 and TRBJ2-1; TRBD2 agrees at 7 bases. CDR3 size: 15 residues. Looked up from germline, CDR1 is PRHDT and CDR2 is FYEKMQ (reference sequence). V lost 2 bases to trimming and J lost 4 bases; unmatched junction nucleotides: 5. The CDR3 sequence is CASSLRLADYNEQFF. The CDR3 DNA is TGTGCCAGCAGCTTAAGGCTAGCGGATTACAATGAGCAGTTCTTC.

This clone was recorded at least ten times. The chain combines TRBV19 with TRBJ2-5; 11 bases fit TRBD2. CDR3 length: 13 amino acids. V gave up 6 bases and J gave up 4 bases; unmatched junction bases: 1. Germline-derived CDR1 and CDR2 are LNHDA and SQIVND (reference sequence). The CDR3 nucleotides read TGTGCCAGTAGAGGACTAGCGGGAGAGACCCAGTACTTC. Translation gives CASRGLAGETQYF.

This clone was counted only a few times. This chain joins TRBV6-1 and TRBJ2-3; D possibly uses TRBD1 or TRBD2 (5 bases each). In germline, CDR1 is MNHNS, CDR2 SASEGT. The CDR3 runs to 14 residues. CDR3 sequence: CSTTIGASTDTQYF. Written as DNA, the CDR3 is TGTTCCACTACCATCGGGGCAAGCACAGATACGCAGTATTTT.

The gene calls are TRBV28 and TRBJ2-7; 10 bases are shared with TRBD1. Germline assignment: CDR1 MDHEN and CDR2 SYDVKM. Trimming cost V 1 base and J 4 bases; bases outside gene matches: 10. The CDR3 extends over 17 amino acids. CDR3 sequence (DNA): TGTGCCAGCAGTTTATACAGTCTTAAGGACAGGGGGTACGAGCAGTACTTC. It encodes CASSLYSLKDRGYEQYF.

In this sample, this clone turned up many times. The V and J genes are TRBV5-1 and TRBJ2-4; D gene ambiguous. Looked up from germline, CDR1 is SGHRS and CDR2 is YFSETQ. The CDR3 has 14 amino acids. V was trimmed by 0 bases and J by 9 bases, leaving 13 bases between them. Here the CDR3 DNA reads TGCGCCAGCAGCTTGGGGGCGCCTCAAGGCATTCAGTACTTC. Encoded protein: CASSLGAPQGIQYF.

The CDR3 nucleotides are TGTGCCAGCAGCGACCCGGGACAGGGAAGGGTCTATGGCTACACCTTC. Translated: CASSDPGQGRVYGYTF. The rearrangement uses TRBV9 and TRBJ1-2; 9 nucleotides match TRBD1. The trim removed 3 bases at V and 4 bases at J, leaving 10 bases unmatched. Germline V CDR1 and CDR2: SGDLS, YYNGEE. This CDR3 region has 16 residues.

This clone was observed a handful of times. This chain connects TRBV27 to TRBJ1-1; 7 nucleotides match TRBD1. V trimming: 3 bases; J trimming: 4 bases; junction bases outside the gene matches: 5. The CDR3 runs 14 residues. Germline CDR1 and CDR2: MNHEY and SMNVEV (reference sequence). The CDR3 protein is CASSFTGVFTEAFF. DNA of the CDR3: TGTGCCAGCAGTTTCACAGGGGTATTCACTGAAGCTTTCTTT.

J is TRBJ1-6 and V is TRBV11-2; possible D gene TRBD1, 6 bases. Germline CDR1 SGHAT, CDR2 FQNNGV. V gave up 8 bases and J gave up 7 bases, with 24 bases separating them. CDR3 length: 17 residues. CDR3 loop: CASRRGGAAGMNSPLHF. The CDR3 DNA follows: TGTGCCAGCCGCAGGGGTGGGGCCGCCGGGATGAATTCACCCCTCCACTTT.

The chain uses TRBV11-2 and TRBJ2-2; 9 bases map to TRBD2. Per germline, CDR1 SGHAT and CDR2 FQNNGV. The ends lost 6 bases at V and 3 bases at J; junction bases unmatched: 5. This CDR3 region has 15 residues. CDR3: CASSGSGSHTGELFF. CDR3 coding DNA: TGTGCCAGCAGTGGTAGCGGGAGCCACACCGGGGAGCTGTTTTTT.

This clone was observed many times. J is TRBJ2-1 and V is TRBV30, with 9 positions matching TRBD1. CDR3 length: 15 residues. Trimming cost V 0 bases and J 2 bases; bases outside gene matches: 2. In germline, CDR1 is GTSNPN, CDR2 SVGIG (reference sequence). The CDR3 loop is CAWSVYRGPYNEQFF. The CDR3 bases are TGTGCCTGGAGTGTTTACAGGGGGCCCTACAATGAGCAGTTCTTC.

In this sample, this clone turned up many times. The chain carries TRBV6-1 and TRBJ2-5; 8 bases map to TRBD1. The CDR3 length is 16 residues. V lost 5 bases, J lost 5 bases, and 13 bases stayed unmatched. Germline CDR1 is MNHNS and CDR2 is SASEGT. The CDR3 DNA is TGTGCCAGCAGTCTAGGGACAGGAGGGAGCCTGGAGACCCAGTACTTC. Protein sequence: CASSLGTGGSLETQYF.

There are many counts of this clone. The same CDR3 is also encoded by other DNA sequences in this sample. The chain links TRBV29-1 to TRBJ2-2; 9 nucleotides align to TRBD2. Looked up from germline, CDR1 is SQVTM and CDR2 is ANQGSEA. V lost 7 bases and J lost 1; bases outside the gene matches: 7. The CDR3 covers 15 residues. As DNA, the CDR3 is TGCAGCGGGAGTACAGCGGGAGGGAACACCGGGGAGCTGTTTTTT. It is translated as CSGSTAGGNTGELFF.

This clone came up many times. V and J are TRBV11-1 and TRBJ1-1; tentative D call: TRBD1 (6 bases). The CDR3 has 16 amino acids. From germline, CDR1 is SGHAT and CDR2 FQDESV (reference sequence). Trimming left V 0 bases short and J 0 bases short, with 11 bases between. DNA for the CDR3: TGTGCCAGCAGCTTAGCTTTTAGGGGGATGAACACTGAAGCTTTCTTT. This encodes CASSLAFRGMNTEAFF.